This TCR beta chain is drawn from a study of T cells after yellow fever vaccination. Findings and limits, study-wide: Repertoires sorted by FACS could include abundant clonotypes that are contaminants from the bulk population.

The CDR3 is 14 residues long. V was trimmed by 0 bases and J by 8 bases, leaving 12 bases between them. Germline V gene lookup returns CDR1 SGHRS and CDR2 YFSETQ. TCRdb analysed the 5' RACE reads with MiXCR anew, one entry per CDR3 protein. The sample has roughly 45,000 distinct CDR3 sequences, 5% to 8% seen once; the top ten hold 10%. This clonotype was sampled from a young man who received the YFV17D yellow fever vaccine. The rearrangement links TRBV5-1 to TRBJ2-1; D perhaps matches TRBD2 (5 bases). The material was PBMCs, either bulk or a sorted T-cell subset (CD4+, CD8+, memory, or dextramer-sorted; not recorded which), obtained 45 days after the yellow fever booster vaccination. CDR3 DNA sequence: TGCGCCAGCAGCTTGGATCCGGGAAAGGATGAGCAGTTCTTC. It encodes CASSLDPGKDEQFF.